This T cell receptor beta chain was identified during a study of blood T cell repertoires in COVID-19. About the research overall: There were acute and convalescent COVID-19 samples, and they came from the United States, Italy and Spain.

The table lists this clone with a count of one. The authors' processing: Reference gene primers were amplified, and this amplification served to estimate nucleated cell counts. The repertoire was sequenced with immunoSEQ multiplex PCR; TCRdb's copy has only in-frame clones and lacks some. V and J calls and clone size are as listed in that table; D and trimming were resolved from the DNA. The sample comprises more than 85,000 clones, over 70% of which are singletons, and more than 20% rests with the top ten. The germline V and J ends were trimmed by 0 bases and 9 bases, with 14 bases remaining between them. The germline V gene encodes CDR1 MGHRA and CDR2 YSYEKL. The CDR3 has 15 residues.

The source material was peripheral blood. V and J are TRBV4-1 and TRBJ2-2, with a weak D call TRBD2 (5 bases). The clonotype originates from an elderly man with active or convalescent COVID-19. CDR3 region: CASSQDATTARELFF. The CDR3 DNA is TGCGCCAGCAGCCAAGATGCGACTACCGCCCGGGAGCTGTTTTTT.